This TCR beta chain came from a study of identical twins. Findings and caveats of the study: Within cord blood, abundant beta clonotypes carried fewer insertions, but memory repertoires showed no such trend.

This clonotype showed up just a few times. Its target is unknown. Between the trimmed V and J ends, which lost 1 base and 0 bases, there was a span of 15 bases. Germline CDR1 MNHEY, CDR2 SMNVEV (reference sequence). The CDR3 is 18 amino acids. Template switching added a universal primer binding site, and final cDNA carried unique molecular identifiers. TCRdb reprocessed the 5' RACE reads with MiXCR, giving one entry per CDR3 protein. The sample holds some 710,000 distinct CDR3 sequences; roughly 6% are singletons and the top ten take 1.5% to 2%. The source is a man aged 18 to 35 in good health. This chain joins TRBV27 and TRBJ2-2, with D hard to call. Sequencing was performed on naive T cells sorted from blood. As DNA, the CDR3 is TGTGCCAGCAGTTTATGGCCCGCCAACGAGCCGAACACCGGGGAGCTGTTTTTT. Translated: CASSLWPANEPNTGELFF.